This T cell receptor beta chain was sequenced during a study of cytomegalovirus exposure and HLA in healthy donors. From germline, CDR1 is KGHSH and CDR2 LQKENI. The V gene end was trimmed by 2 bases and the J gene end by 3 bases; junction bases not matched to a gene: 4. The CDR3 runs 16 residues. PCR involved 60 Vbeta and 13 Jbeta primers. Sequenced by immunoSEQ multiplex PCR; TCRdb stores in-frame clones only, minus some. The table includes 210,000 or so clones, approximately 82% detected once. This receptor was taken from a man aged 18 to 29 in good health and CMV-seronegative. The sample taken for sequencing was PBMCs. The chain has TRBV18 and TRBJ2-3; TRBD2 matches 11 bases. In nucleotides, the CDR3 is TGTGCCAGCTCACCAATAGCGGGAGGGCAAACAGATACGCAGTATTTT. It translates to CASSPIAGGQTDTQYF.